The 9 T cell receptor beta chains below all came from one sample that was sequenced in a study of early T cells in non-severe SARS-CoV-2 infection. TCRdb ran MiXCR on the 5' RACE reads and lists one entry per CDR3 protein. The data show tens of thousands of distinct CDR3 sequences, with roughly 9.4% seen just once and approximately 5.3% held by the top ten. The sequencing used whole blood, collected at baseline. The source is an adult who was a healthcare worker with PCR-confirmed SARS-CoV-2 infection or an uninfected control (not recorded which).

This clonotype showed up just a few times. The V and J genes are TRBV7-9 and TRBJ2-7; D is possibly TRBD1 (6 bases). The CDR3 sequence is 14 residues long. Trimming left V 5 bases short and J 7 bases short, with 18 bases between. From germline, CDR1 is SEHNR and CDR2 FQNEAQ (reference sequence). CDR3 residues: CASSPRGNSGEQYF. Written as DNA, the CDR3 is TGTGCCAGCAGCCCCAGGGGAAACTCGGGGGAGCAGTACTTC.

This chain joins TRBV24-1 and TRBJ1-2; D is possibly TRBD1 (5 bases). The CDR3 runs 14 residues. Trimming took off 4 bases at V and 8 bases at J, with 16 bases between the two ends. The V gene's germline CDR1 is KGHDR and CDR2 SFDVKD. The CDR3 here is CATSDGTEFTGYTF. DNA for the CDR3: TGTGCCACCAGTGACGGGACGGAGTTTACCGGCTACACCTTC.

This clonotype has a count of ten or more. This rearrangement joins TRBV20-1 to TRBJ1-3, with D unresolved. The CDR3 extends over 14 amino acids. Germline V gene lookup returns CDR1 DFQATT and CDR2 SNEGSKA (reference sequence). The germline V and J ends were trimmed by 2 bases and 4 bases, with 12 bases remaining between them. CDR3 region: CSARRQVLGNTIYF. In DNA, the CDR3 is TGCAGTGCTAGAAGGCAGGTCCTGGGAAACACCATATATTTT.

The rearrangement joins TRBV5-1 to TRBJ2-3, with D possibly called TRBD1 or TRBD2 (5 bases each). This CDR3 has 17 residues. V was pared by 5 bases and J by 2 bases, with 21 bases between. Germline V gives CDR1 SGHRS, CDR2 YFSETQ. CDR3 DNA sequence: TGCGCCAGCAGGATCGGGGCAGAAAACTTATACACAGATACGCAGTATTTT. This sequence encodes CASRIGAENLYTDTQYF.

In this sample, this clonotype turned up many times. The chain recombines TRBV29-1 with TRBJ2-5; 10 bases are a match to TRBD1. Germline V gene data show CDR1 as SQVTM and CDR2 as ANQGSEA. After removal of 8 bases from V and 4 bases from J, the junction contained 4 bases not matched to a gene. This CDR3 has 12 amino acids. The CDR3 sequence is CSMRTGGETQYF. The CDR3 nucleotides read TGCAGCATGAGGACAGGGGGAGAGACCCAGTACTTC.

There are many counts of this clonotype. CDR3 region: CASSLAIFSGQYF. The CDR3 DNA reads as TGTGCCAGCAGCTTAGCGATCTTCTCAGGGCAGTACTTC. The V and J genes are TRBV7-2 and TRBJ2-7, with D unclear. The CDR3 is made up of 13 amino acids. Germline V lookup: CDR1 SGHTA, CDR2 FQGNSA. V was trimmed by 0 bases and J by 9 bases, leaving 12 bases between them.

V usage is TRBV12-3 or TRBV12-4 and J usage is TRBJ2-7; TRBD1 or TRBD2 may be the D gene (5 bases each). The length of the CDR3 is 15 residues. V gave up 6 bases and J gave up 4 bases, with 19 bases separating them. Here the CDR3 reads CASSPGTPRGYEQYF. For the CDR3, the DNA is TGTGCCAGCAGCCCGGGCACGCCGAGGGGATACGAGCAGTACTTC.

The chain combines TRBV20-1 with TRBJ1-1; 8 bases are shared with TRBD1. The V gene end was trimmed by 6 bases and the J gene end by 8 bases; junction bases not matched to a gene: 11. CDR1 is DFQATT and CDR2 is SNEGSKA in the germline V gene (reference sequence). This CDR3 has 13 residues. The CDR3 reads CSAVSGGDWEAFF. CDR3 sequence (DNA): TGCAGTGCCGTTTCAGGGGGCGACTGGGAAGCTTTCTTT.

This sequence joins TRBV28 and TRBJ2-1; no firm D call. With 5 bases removed from V and 4 bases from J, the gap between germline ends came to 6 bases. Germline V gene lookup returns CDR1 MDHEN and CDR2 SYDVKM. The CDR3 extends over 12 amino acids. CDR3 sequence reads: CASSPRYNEQFF. CDR3 bases: TGTGCCAGCAGTCCCCGTTACAATGAGCAGTTCTTC.